This T cell receptor (beta chain) was captured in a study of shared clonotypes between healthy human individuals (TCRdb year 2020). As for the study more broadly: Two women and three men aged 18 to 49 years were included in the cohort. The study deeply sequenced blood TCR repertoires of five healthy adults to estimate repertoire size and the extent of clonotype sharing between individuals. Between about 0.9 and 8.9 billion PBMCs per donor were obtained by leukapheresis. For each donor, CD4 naive and CD4 memory were each given three plates, CD8 naive was given two plates, and CD8 memory was given one plate. To increase sequencing depth and limit assay-specific biases, TCR repertoire library preparation and sequencing were carried out by different laboratories using diverse techniques. What the research found in general, with its limitations: Pairwise subsampling indicated that sequencing depth was expected to affect the degree of clonotype sharing among donors. Higher generation probabilities were observed for clonotypes shared by all four sorted-subset donors than for non-shared clonotypes. Estimated clonotype richness was generally larger for naive than for memory subsets. When a handful of donors were compared, the shared fraction of clonotypes was around 5% for naive CD4, around 3.6% for naive CD8, 2.3% for memory CD4, and 0.4% for memory CD8. The small number of donors limited the genetic and exposure-history diversity represented. Rarefaction of sorted-subset datasets indicated incomplete sequencing despite the large sequencing depth. Sampling was limited to blood, and TCR repertoires in tissue likely differ from TCR repertoires in blood.

The donors were healthy, HIV-negative adults who had no recently reported acute infections or vaccinations. Every donor was a Caucasian adult living in Nashville, Tennessee, USA. CD4+ T cells were enriched through magnetic negative selection, after which naive cells were positively selected on CD45RA and the remaining negative fraction served as the memory subset. Blood was collected by leukapheresis, and PBMCs were isolated by Ficoll-Histopaque density gradient centrifugation and then cryopreserved in liquid nitrogen vapor phase. Purity and quantity of every magnetically sorted T cell population were checked by analytical flow cytometry. Genomic DNA was isolated from every sorted fraction and measured by UV absorbance on a Nanodrop 2000c. TCR CDR3 regions were amplified from genomic DNA by multiplex PCR using the deep immunoSEQ assay. Genomic DNA extracted from each cell subset was distributed evenly over all wells of several immunoSEQ 96-well plates, and each plate served as one replicate. For sorted subsets, each replicate PCR was loaded with around 200 ng genomic DNA, equivalent to 32,000 or so T cell genomes. The purified libraries were quantified using a Qubit 3.0 fluorometer, sized with a Bioanalyzer 2100, and then quantified again using the KAPA Library Quantification kit. A separate single-read 150-cycle Illumina NextSeq 550 flow cell was used to sequence each immunoSEQ 96-well plate. From the authors' description of their analysis: Because only junctional sequences without quality scores were contained in the immunoSEQ output, filtering matching that applied to full-length reads could not be performed. Sequences were annotated with PyIR, a Python wrapper for IgBLAST v1.9, using IMGT germline references to assign V/J genes and CDR3. Reads were removed for weak V/J assignments (E-value above 1e-6), missing CDR3, stop codons, out-of-frame junctions, or ambiguous translated residues. A V3J clonotype was defined by an identical inferred V gene, J gene, and CDR3 amino acid sequence. To compute the percentage overlap between repertoires, the number of shared unique clonotypes was divided by the size of the smaller repertoire. RTK rarefaction, the Chao1 estimator, and Recon v2.1 estimates of unobserved clonotypes were used to assess repertoire richness. Generation probabilities for all TCRbeta clonotypes obtained by the gDNA method from a handful of donors were computed using OLGA. Held by TCRdb, this immuneACCESS table contains in-frame sequences only and omits some clones. Under half of the omission traces to an unresolved V gene where checked; the cause of the rest is unknown. The D gene and trimming were derived from the DNA, and the V and J assignments and clone size from that table. In this sample the table shows over a million clones, around 78% of which occur a single time. The ten largest clones add up to 0.5% to 0.6% of the sample.

Concerning this clone: Its binding antigen is unknown. One base away there is no much larger clone; base qualities are not given.

Reading from cysteine to phenylalanine, the CDR3 counts 15 amino acids. Only the CDR3 DNA stays, 45 bases, in frame from base 1. Trimming leaves V shorter by 2 bases and J shorter by 5 bases, with the junction holding 7 bases beyond the gene matches. In the germline V gene, CDR1 corresponds to SGHRS and CDR2 to YFSETQ. The receptor comes from a man aged 18 to 29 in good health. Some clones in this sample may be carry-over from other donors' samples. This chain is built from TRBV5-1 and TRBJ2-7, and 10 junction bases match TRBD1. Material: memory CD4+ T cells from PBMCs. The cell subset or site label, read with the paper, signifies: CD45RA-negative fraction. The bases read TGCGCCAGCAGCTTAACTCCGGGACAGGGGAACGAGCAGTACTTC. Its translation is CASSLTPGQGNEQYF.